The T cell receptor beta chain described here comes from a study of tumor and adjacent non-tumor tissue in lung cancer. The CDR3 loop spans 13 amino acids. Per the germline V gene, CDR1 is MNHEY and CDR2 is SVGAGI. Trimming shortened V by 4 bases and J by 6 bases, and 9 bases separated the two germline ends. TCRbeta libraries were built with three rounds of nested PCR, modified from ARM-PCR. TCRdb re-called the multiplex PCR reads with MiXCR, one entry per CDR3 protein. The data hold approximately 82,000 distinct CDR3 sequences, with less than 85% observed a single time. Note on this clonotype: Its matching antigen is unknown.

The template was RNA from unsorted bulk tissue. The normal lung tissue was taken more than 3 cm from the tumor edge. Between August and November 2014, newly diagnosed, chemotherapy-naive lung cancer patients underwent thoracic surgery in China. Study results and caveats: Tumor tissue had significantly higher TCR diversity than normal lung. Top 100 clones took a larger repertoire share in normal lung.

Sequences were obtained from distant non-tumor lung tissue. The rearrangement joins TRBV6-5 to TRBJ2-2; D could derive from TRBD1 or TRBD2 (5 bases each). The TCR was taken from an older man with non-small cell lung cancer. CDR3 nucleotides: TGTGCCAGCAGTTGCTGGGACGCCGGGGAGCTGTTTTTT. It specifies CASSCWDAGELFF.